The source of this T cell receptor (beta chain) is a study of cytomegalovirus exposure and HLA in healthy donors. 60 Vbeta and 13 Jbeta primers were used in PCR. Sequenced by immunoSEQ multiplex PCR; TCRdb stores in-frame clones only, minus some. This table holds roughly 110,000 clones, around three quarters found once. Germline V gene sequence: CDR1 SGHTA, CDR2 FQGNSA. V shed 2 bases and J shed 0 bases, with 13 bases lying between them. This CDR3 comprises 16 residues. This TCR came from a male donor in good health and CMV-seronegative. J is TRBJ1-2 and V is TRBV7-2, with D tentatively TRBD1 (6 bases). The source material was PBMCs. This CDR3 is CASSLRGTEANYGYTF. Written as DNA, the CDR3 is TGTGCCAGCAGCTTAAGGGGGACGGAAGCTAACTATGGCTACACCTTC.